A selection of T cell receptor beta chains follows, all from one sample in a study of blood T cell repertoires in COVID-19. Generated by immunoSEQ multiplex PCR, the TCRdb table keeps only in-frame clones and is missing some. The table has 350,000 to 450,000 clones, roughly 90% seen once. The specimen was PBMCs or T cells enriched from blood (not recorded which). These receptors came from a woman between 18 and 30 years old who had been exposed to COVID-19. Each CDR3 is given with its conserved first and last residue. Each record gives: CDR3 protein, V gene, CDR3 length, J gene, clone size. A clone size is listed for some rows: how often the clone was seen (once, few, many), or a class if it is expanded.

CDR3 protein: CAGHSGGALDTQYF; V gene: TRBV6-5; CDR3 length: 14; J gene: TRBJ2-3; clone size: .
CDR3 protein: CASSQNTGVNTEAFF; V gene: TRBV4-2; CDR3 length: 15; J gene: TRBJ1-1; clone size: .
CDR3 protein: CASSPWDSRDSPLHF; V gene: TRBV3-1/TRBV3-2; CDR3 length: 15; J gene: TRBJ1-6; clone size: .
CDR3 protein: CASSPSSAGSMDTQYF; V gene: TRBV7-2; CDR3 length: 16; J gene: TRBJ2-3; clone size: .
CDR3 protein: CASSIGVGTEAFF; V gene: TRBV19; CDR3 length: 13; J gene: TRBJ1-1; clone size: .
CDR3 protein: CASSDTGLAGDEQFF; V gene: TRBV19; CDR3 length: 15; J gene: TRBJ2-1; clone size: .
CDR3 protein: CASSSWGLTGRRSPLHF; V gene: TRBV5-1; CDR3 length: 17; J gene: TRBJ1-6; clone size: .
CDR3 protein: CASSKLRTVGDKGEQTYEQYF; V gene: TRBV21-1; CDR3 length: 21; J gene: TRBJ2-7; clone size: .
CDR3 protein: CASSLGLAGDQNEQFF; V gene: TRBV27; CDR3 length: 16; J gene: TRBJ2-1; clone size: .
CDR3 protein: CASRPGTGGKETQYF; V gene: TRBV6-5; CDR3 length: 15; J gene: TRBJ2-5; clone size: .
CDR3 protein: CASSLGSVTSGIYEQYF; V gene: TRBV11-2; CDR3 length: 17; J gene: TRBJ2-7; clone size: .
CDR3 protein: CAWSVGTVSNQPQHF; V gene: TRBV30; CDR3 length: 15; J gene: TRBJ1-5; clone size: .
CDR3 protein: CASSSTTGTLNTGELFF; V gene: TRBV5-4; CDR3 length: 17; J gene: TRBJ2-2; clone size: .
CDR3 protein: CASSQGPLNAFF; V gene: TRBV4-2; CDR3 length: 12; J gene: TRBJ1-1; clone size: .
CDR3 protein: CASSVGGNPSTDTQYF; V gene: TRBV9; CDR3 length: 16; J gene: TRBJ2-3; clone size: .
CDR3 protein: CASSNGSEAFF; V gene: TRBV21-1; CDR3 length: 11; J gene: TRBJ1-1; clone size: .
CDR3 protein: CASSLIVNTEAFF; V gene: TRBV28; CDR3 length: 13; J gene: TRBJ1-1; clone size: .
CDR3 protein: CASRSTSGVTDTQYF; V gene: TRBV7-2; CDR3 length: 15; J gene: TRBJ2-3; clone size: once
CDR3 protein: CASSLSLSSEQYF; V gene: TRBV5-4; CDR3 length: 13; J gene: TRBJ2-7; clone size: .
CDR3 protein: CASSPRQGEQFF; V gene: TRBV3-1/TRBV3-2; CDR3 length: 12; J gene: TRBJ2-1; clone size: .
CDR3 protein: CASSFWAGGSTGELFF; V gene: TRBV28; CDR3 length: 16; J gene: TRBJ2-2; clone size: .
CDR3 protein: CASSALAGAFTDTQYF; V gene: TRBV5-1; CDR3 length: 16; J gene: TRBJ2-3; clone size: .
CDR3 protein: CASSTTSLRNEQFF; V gene: TRBV28; CDR3 length: 14; J gene: TRBJ2-1; clone size: .
CDR3 protein: CASSPRGDDTEAFF; V gene: TRBV18; CDR3 length: 14; J gene: TRBJ1-1; clone size: .
CDR3 protein: CASSPDYPTDTQYF; V gene: TRBV5-1; CDR3 length: 14; J gene: TRBJ2-3; clone size: .
CDR3 protein: CASSGGQGIAYGYTF; V gene: TRBV7-9; CDR3 length: 15; J gene: TRBJ1-2; clone size: .
CDR3 protein: CASSAPGSYNEQFF; V gene: TRBV3-1/TRBV3-2; CDR3 length: 14; J gene: TRBJ2-1; clone size: .
CDR3 protein: CASSPRDRMNTEAFF; V gene: TRBV7-2; CDR3 length: 15; J gene: TRBJ1-1; clone size: .
CDR3 protein: CASSAGVGENGYTF; V gene: TRBV2; CDR3 length: 14; J gene: TRBJ1-2; clone size: .
CDR3 protein: CASSPTGGEGEKLFF; V gene: TRBV28; CDR3 length: 15; J gene: TRBJ1-4; clone size: .
CDR3 protein: CASIPRDTTYEQYF; V gene: TRBV28; CDR3 length: 14; J gene: TRBJ2-7; clone size: .
CDR3 protein: CASSSPRQGAGETQYF; V gene: TRBV28; CDR3 length: 16; J gene: TRBJ2-5; clone size: .
CDR3 protein: CASRPHSGANVLTF; V gene: TRBV28; CDR3 length: 14; J gene: TRBJ2-6; clone size: .
CDR3 protein: CASSPDSYEQYF; V gene: TRBV18; CDR3 length: 12; J gene: TRBJ2-7; clone size: .
CDR3 protein: CASSDGAGNTIYF; V gene: TRBV2; CDR3 length: 13; J gene: TRBJ1-3; clone size: .
CDR3 protein: CASSQPDRGGTGANVLTF; V gene: TRBV28; CDR3 length: 18; J gene: TRBJ2-6; clone size: .
CDR3 protein: CASRGTGGDTQYF; V gene: TRBV2; CDR3 length: 13; J gene: TRBJ2-3; clone size: .
CDR3 protein: CASSRQGREKLFF; V gene: TRBV28; CDR3 length: 13; J gene: TRBJ1-4; clone size: once
CDR3 protein: CASSGTGEGYTF; V gene: TRBV12-3/TRBV12-4; CDR3 length: 12; J gene: TRBJ1-2; clone size: few
CDR3 protein: CASSLADSYSYEQYF; V gene: TRBV5-1; CDR3 length: 15; J gene: TRBJ2-7; clone size: .
CDR3 protein: CASSPRQANTGELFF; V gene: TRBV9; CDR3 length: 15; J gene: TRBJ2-2; clone size: once
CDR3 protein: CASSTGGQPQHF; V gene: TRBV28; CDR3 length: 12; J gene: TRBJ1-5; clone size: .
CDR3 protein: CASSLQPGTAYGYTF; V gene: TRBV7-3; CDR3 length: 15; J gene: TRBJ1-2; clone size: few
CDR3 protein: CASSESAGQPFF; V gene: TRBV10-1; CDR3 length: 12; J gene: TRBJ1-4; clone size: .
CDR3 protein: CASSLVGSMNTEAFF; V gene: TRBV5-4; CDR3 length: 15; J gene: TRBJ1-1; clone size: .
CDR3 protein: CASSDTGTGWYEQYF; V gene: TRBV6-1; CDR3 length: 15; J gene: TRBJ2-7; clone size: .
CDR3 protein: CASSLEGSGLHNEQFF; V gene: TRBV13; CDR3 length: 16; J gene: TRBJ2-1; clone size: .
CDR3 protein: CASSPGGLQETQYF; V gene: TRBV5-1; CDR3 length: 14; J gene: TRBJ2-5; clone size: .
CDR3 protein: CSVGQNPVTGELFF; V gene: TRBV29-1; CDR3 length: 14; J gene: TRBJ2-2; clone size: .
CDR3 protein: CASSYEAGTEAFF; V gene: TRBV6-2/TRBV6-3; CDR3 length: 13; J gene: TRBJ1-1; clone size: .